Listed below are T cell receptor beta chains from one sample, sequenced in a study of blood T cells in healthy people across ages. TCRdb re-called the 5' RACE reads with MiXCR, one entry per CDR3 protein. The sample holds hundreds of thousands of distinct CDR3 sequences; roughly 41% are singletons and the top ten take less than 25%. The sequencing input was blood. These receptors came from a woman between 55 and 75 years old in good health. The CDR3 runs from the conserved cysteine through the conserved F or W. D genes are given only for firm matches. Size values are once, few and many counts, or a class for expanded clones, and some rows have none.

v_call	d_call	j_call	clone_size	cdr3_nt	cdr3_aa
TRBV10-3	NA	TRBJ2-3	NA	TGTGCCATCAGTGACTCCGGGACAGATACGCAGTATTTT	CAISDSGTDTQYF
TRBV4-3	TRBD2	TRBJ2-7	NA	TGCGCCAGCAGCCAAGAATTGGCGGGACTAGCGGGTTCCAATGAGCAGTACTTC	CASSQELAGLAGSNEQYF
TRBV12-5	NA	TRBJ2-3	once	TGTGCTAGTGGCCCCACAGGACAGAGCACAGATACGCAGTATTTT	CASGPTGQSTDTQYF
TRBV4-3	TRBD1	TRBJ2-7	NA	TGCGCCAGCAGCCAAGGTCCCGGGACAGGGAACTACGAGCAGTACTTC	CASSQGPGTGNYEQYF
TRBV5-1	NA	TRBJ2-2	NA	TGCGCCAGCAGCTCGACAGGGAACACCGGGGAGCTGTTTTTT	CASSSTGNTGELFF
TRBV27	NA	TRBJ1-4	NA	TGTGCCAGCAGTGCTCGAGGGAAGGCTAATGAAGAACTGTTTTTT	CASSARGKANEELFF
TRBV4-1	NA	TRBJ1-4	NA	TGCGCCAGCAGCCAAGGGAAGGCAGGAGCTAAGGAAAAACTGTTTTTT	CASSQGKAGAKEKLFF
TRBV27	NA	TRBJ1-4	NA	TGTGCCAGCAGTTCCCTTGCCAAGCATGAAAAACTGTTTTTT	CASSSLAKHEKLFF
TRBV2	NA	TRBJ2-5	few	TGTGCCAGCAGTGAAGCGCTAACATCGGTAGGGGAGACCCAGTACTTC	CASSEALTSVGETQYF
TRBV5-1	NA	TRBJ1-5	NA	TGCGCCAGCAGCTTGGTCCCCGACCCGAATCAGCCCCAGCATTTT	CASSLVPDPNQPQHF
TRBV3-1	NA	TRBJ1-2	NA	TGTGCCAGCAGCCAGGCCGAGAACTATGGCTACACCTTC	CASSQAENYGYTF
TRBV7-2	TRBD1	TRBJ1-5	NA	TGTGCCAGCAACTCTCAGGGGGGCAATCAGCCCCAGCATTTT	CASNSQGGNQPQHF
TRBV7-2	TRBD2	TRBJ2-7	NA	TGTGCCAGCAGGGCCGGGACTAGCGGGAGCGAGCAGTACTTC	CASRAGTSGSEQYF
TRBV10-3	NA	TRBJ2-5	many	TGTGCCATCAGTGAAGGGGGAGTGGCAGAGACCCAGTACTTC	CAISEGGVAETQYF
TRBV29-1	TRBD2	TRBJ2-1	few	TGCAGCGTTTCCACTAGCGGGAGGGAGGGTGAGCAGTTCTTC	CSVSTSGREGEQFF
TRBV7-6	NA	TRBJ2-3	NA	TGTGCCAGCAGCCACCGGGATCGGGGCCGCACAGATACGCAGTATTTT	CASSHRDRGRTDTQYF
TRBV6-7	NA	TRBJ2-1	NA	TGTGCCAGCATAAAAGCCCTACCGACTGGCGGGCCTGAAATGAGCTCCTACAATGAGCAGTTCTTC	CASIKALPTGGPEMSSYNEQFF
TRBV20-1	TRBD2	TRBJ2-7	NA	TGCAGTGCCGCAGGGACTAGCTCTTACGAGCAGTACTTC	CSAAGTSSYEQYF
TRBV29-1	TRBD1	TRBJ2-5	once	TGCAGCGTTACCCTACAGGGGGCAGGACAAGAGACCCAGTACTTC	CSVTLQGAGQETQYF
TRBV7-3	NA	TRBJ1-2	few	TGTGCCAGCAGCTTCGACGACAAATTCGGCTACACCTTC	CASSFDDKFGYTF
TRBV19	NA	TRBJ2-3	once	TGTGCCAGTAGAACAGGGATGGATACGCAGTATTTT	CASRTGMDTQYF
TRBV10-3	NA	TRBJ2-5	few	TGTGCCATCAGTGGGTCAGGGGCTCCGACCCAGTACTTC	CAISGSGAPTQYF
TRBV5-1	TRBD2	TRBJ2-3	NA	TGCGCCAGCAGTGCGGACGGACTAGGCTGGGGTACGCAGTATTTT	CASSADGLGWGTQYF
TRBV20-1	TRBD1	TRBJ2-4	few	TGCAGTGCTACCGTGGGACAGTACCTAGCCAAAAACATTCAGTACTTC	CSATVGQYLAKNIQYF
TRBV20-1	NA	TRBJ2-5	NA	TGCAGTGCCCCGAACCGACTAGAACAAGAGACCCAGTACTTC	CSAPNRLEQETQYF